A selection of T cell receptor beta chains follows, all from one sample in a study of blood T cell repertoires in COVID-19. Profiling relied on immunoSEQ multiplex PCR, and the TCRdb table lists in-frame clones only, not all of them. The table records 120,000 to 150,000 clones, about 82% of them present only once. What was sequenced was PBMCs or T cells enriched from blood (not recorded which). All receptors come from a woman aged 40 to 50 who had recovered from COVID-19. The CDR3 runs from the conserved cysteine through the conserved F or W. A D gene is named only where the DNA matches it firmly. A clone size is listed for some rows: how often the clone was seen (once, few, many), or a class if it is expanded.

j_call: TRBJ2-7
clone_size: once
d_call: TRBD1
v_call: TRBV5-1
cdr3_aa: CASSPSTGAYEQYF
cdr3_nt: TGCGCCAGCAGTCCTAGCACAGGGGCCTACGAGCAGTACTTC

j_call: TRBJ2-1
clone_size: .
d_call: TRBD2
v_call: TRBV6-1
cdr3_aa: CASSASGGSSSYNEQFF
cdr3_nt: TGTGCCAGCAGTGCATCAGGCGGGAGTTCCTCCTACAATGAGCAGTTCTTC

j_call: TRBJ2-5
clone_size: .
d_call: .
v_call: TRBV7-9
cdr3_aa: CASSLHGGDGETQYF
cdr3_nt: TGTGCCAGCAGCCTACACGGAGGGGATGGGGAGACCCAGTACTTC

j_call: TRBJ1-2
clone_size: .
d_call: TRBD1
v_call: TRBV10-3
cdr3_aa: CAITRTGDYGYTF
cdr3_nt: TGTGCCATCACTCGGACAGGGGACTATGGCTACACCTTC

j_call: TRBJ2-1
clone_size: .
d_call: .
v_call: TRBV12-5
cdr3_aa: CASGLVPSMPGGHEQFF
cdr3_nt: TGTGCTAGTGGTTTGGTACCCTCCATGCCGGGGGGCCATGAGCAGTTCTTC

j_call: TRBJ1-2
clone_size: .
d_call: TRBD1
v_call: TRBV4-2
cdr3_aa: CASSQVHGQGNNYGYTF
cdr3_nt: TGTGCCAGCAGCCAAGTTCACGGACAGGGGAATAACTATGGCTACACCTTC

j_call: TRBJ1-2
clone_size: .
d_call: .
v_call: TRBV5-4
cdr3_aa: CASSLGLVGYTF
cdr3_nt: TGTGCCAGCAGCTTGGGGCTGGTTGGCTACACCTTC

j_call: TRBJ1-3
clone_size: .
d_call: TRBD1
v_call: TRBV5-4
cdr3_aa: CASSLGGTATGNTIYF
cdr3_nt: TGTGCCAGCAGCTTGGGGGGGACAGCCACTGGAAACACCATATATTTT

j_call: TRBJ2-3
clone_size: .
d_call: TRBD2
v_call: TRBV4-2
cdr3_aa: CASSQEGLAGGSDTQYF
cdr3_nt: TGTGCCAGCAGCCAAGAAGGGCTAGCGGGAGGTTCAGATACGCAGTATTTT

j_call: TRBJ1-3
clone_size: .
d_call: .
v_call: TRBV15
cdr3_aa: CATSIYYSGGNTIYF
cdr3_nt: TGTGCCACCAGCATTTATTATTCGGGGGGAAACACCATATATTTT

j_call: TRBJ2-1
clone_size: .
d_call: .
v_call: TRBV9
cdr3_aa: CASSVAASSFNEQFF
cdr3_nt: TGTGCCAGCAGCGTAGCGGCTAGCAGCTTCAATGAGCAGTTCTTC

j_call: TRBJ1-2
clone_size: .
d_call: TRBD1
v_call: TRBV5-1
cdr3_aa: CASSPGQGKRYTF
cdr3_nt: TGCGCCAGCAGCCCGGGACAGGGGAAACGCTACACCTTC

j_call: TRBJ1-3
clone_size: .
d_call: .
v_call: TRBV10-3
cdr3_aa: CAISSGNTIYF
cdr3_nt: TGTGCCATCAGCAGTGGAAACACCATATATTTT

j_call: TRBJ2-7
clone_size: .
d_call: TRBD1
v_call: TRBV27
cdr3_aa: CASSQGTGGMSEQYF
cdr3_nt: TGTGCCAGCAGCCAGGGGACAGGGGGCATGAGCGAGCAGTACTTC

j_call: TRBJ2-3
clone_size: .
d_call: TRBD2
v_call: TRBV18
cdr3_aa: CASSPRDYSPLTDTQYF
cdr3_nt: TGTGCCAGCTCACCACGGGACTACAGCCCCCTCACAGATACGCAGTATTTT

j_call: TRBJ2-7
clone_size: .
d_call: .
v_call: TRBV3-1/TRBV3-2
cdr3_aa: CASSQVREQYF
cdr3_nt: TGTGCCAGCAGCCAAGTTAGAGAGCAGTACTTC

j_call: TRBJ2-3
clone_size: .
d_call: TRBD2
v_call: TRBV4-1
cdr3_aa: CASSPGLVKTDTQYF
cdr3_nt: TGCGCCAGCAGCCCGGGACTAGTCAAAACTGATACGCAGTATTTT

j_call: TRBJ2-2
clone_size: .
d_call: TRBD1
v_call: TRBV10-3
cdr3_aa: CAISEGRGLTGELFF
cdr3_nt: TGTGCCATCAGTGAGGGCAGGGGGCTTACCGGGGAGCTGTTTTTT

j_call: TRBJ2-5
clone_size: .
d_call: .
v_call: TRBV18
cdr3_aa: CASSPPEGIETQYF
cdr3_nt: TGTGCCAGCTCACCACCGGAGGGAATAGAGACCCAGTACTTC

j_call: TRBJ1-5
clone_size: .
d_call: .
v_call: TRBV27
cdr3_aa: CASGDGSSGNSNQPQHF
cdr3_nt: TGTGCCAGCGGCGACGGGTCCTCCGGCAATAGCAATCAGCCCCAGCATTTT